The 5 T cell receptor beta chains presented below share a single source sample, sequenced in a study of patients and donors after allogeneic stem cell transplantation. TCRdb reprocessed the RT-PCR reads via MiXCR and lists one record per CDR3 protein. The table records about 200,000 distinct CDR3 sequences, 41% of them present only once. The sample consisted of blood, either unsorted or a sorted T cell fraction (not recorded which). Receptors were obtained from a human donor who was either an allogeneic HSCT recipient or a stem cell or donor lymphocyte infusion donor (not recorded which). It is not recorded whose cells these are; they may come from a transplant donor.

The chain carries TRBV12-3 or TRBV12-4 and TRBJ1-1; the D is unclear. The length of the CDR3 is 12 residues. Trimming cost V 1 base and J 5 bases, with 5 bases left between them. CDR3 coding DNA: TGTGCCAGCAGTTTAGACGAAACTGAAGCTTTCTTT. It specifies CASSLDETEAFF.

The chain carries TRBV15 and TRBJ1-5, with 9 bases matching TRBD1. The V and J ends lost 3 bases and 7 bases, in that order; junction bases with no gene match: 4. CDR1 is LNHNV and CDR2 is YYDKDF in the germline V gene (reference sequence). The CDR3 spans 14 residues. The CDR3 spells CATSSRTGEQPQHF. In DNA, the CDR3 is TGTGCCACCAGCAGCAGGACAGGGGAACAGCCCCAGCATTTT.

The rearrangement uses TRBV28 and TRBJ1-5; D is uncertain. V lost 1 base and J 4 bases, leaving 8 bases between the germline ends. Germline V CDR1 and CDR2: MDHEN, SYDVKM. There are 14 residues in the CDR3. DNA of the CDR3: TGTGCCAGCAGTTTATTCAGGACGAATCAGCCCCAGCATTTT. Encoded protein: CASSLFRTNQPQHF.

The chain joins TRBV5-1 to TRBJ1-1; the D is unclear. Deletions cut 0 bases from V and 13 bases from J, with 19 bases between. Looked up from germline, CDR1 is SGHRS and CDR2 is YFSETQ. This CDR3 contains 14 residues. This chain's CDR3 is CASSLETNPAPGFF. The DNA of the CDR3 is TGCGCCAGCAGCTTGGAAACAAATCCCGCCCCAGGTTTCTTT.

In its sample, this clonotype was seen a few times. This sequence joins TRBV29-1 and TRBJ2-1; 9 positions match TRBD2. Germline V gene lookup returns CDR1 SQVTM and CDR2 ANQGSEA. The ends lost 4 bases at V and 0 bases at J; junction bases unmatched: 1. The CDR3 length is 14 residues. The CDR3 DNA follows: TGCAGCGTTGGAGCGGGAGGCTCCTACAATGAGCAGTTCTTC. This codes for CSVGAGGSYNEQFF.